This TCR beta chain was retrieved from a study of blood T cells in healthy people across ages. Study overall: T cells yielded about one barcoded beta molecule per two cells through template switching.

This CDR3 region has 15 residues. Germline values: CDR1 SGHTA, CDR2 FQGNSA. Samples each yielded at least 5 micrograms of total RNA. A second PCR of roughly 7 to 11 cycles used a sample-barcoded 5' primer and a J-beta primer mix. A single record per CDR3 protein comes from TCRdb applying MiXCR to the 5' RACE reads. The table includes hundreds of thousands of distinct CDR3 sequences, about 30% detected once. To note about this clonotype: Its antigen is still unknown.

Study-wide results and limits: Conclusively comparing naive with antigen-experienced cells was impossible with unsorted PBMCs. TCR beta diversity correlated strongly with naive T cell percentage.

The chain links TRBV7-2 to TRBJ2-5; the D call may be TRBD1 or TRBD2 (6 bases each). The end of the DNA is better explained by TRBJ2-7, so the J call may be wrong. This TCR was recovered from a woman at least 80 years old in good health. The specimen was blood. CDR3 residues: CASSLGGALGNEQYF. CDR3 coding DNA: TGTGCCAGCAGCTTAGGGGGGGCTTTGGGAAACGAGCAGTACTTC.